This TCR beta chain was captured by sequencing in a study of cytomegalovirus exposure and HLA in healthy donors. Study-level results: Despite most TCR sequences being rare, some public TCRs occurred in many donors. In vitro work confirmed that a few CMV-associated chains recognize CMV antigens.

The assay was immunoSEQ multiplex PCR, and TCRdb's table has in-frame clones only and misses some. The sample includes about 100,000 clones, around 95% of them seen just once. This CDR3 has 16 amino acids. CDR1 and CDR2 from the germline V gene are MDHEN and SYDVKM. After removal of 4 bases from V and 6 bases from J, the junction contained 6 bases not matched to a gene. As regards this clone: The antigen remains unidentified.

Source material: PBMCs. This TCR came from a young woman in good health and CMV-seronegative. The chain employs TRBV28 and TRBJ1-6, with 10 nucleotides matching TRBD1. Here the CDR3 DNA reads TGTGCCAGCAGTTCCCGGACAGGGGGAAGTAATTCACCCCTCCACTTT. Translating gives CASSSRTGGSNSPLHF. Full variable domain (rest looked up from reference TRBV28 and TRBJ1-6): DVKVTQSSRYLVKRTGEKVFLECVQDMDHENMFWYRQDPGLGLRLIYFSYDVKMKEKGDIPEGYSVSREKKERFSLILESASTNQTSMYLCASSSRTGGSNSPLHFGNGTRLTVT.